Each of the 3 T cell receptor beta chains below was sequenced from the same sample in a study of cytomegalovirus exposure and HLA in healthy donors listed by TCRdb under 2017. Libraries came from the immunoSEQ multiplex PCR assay. The multiplex PCR relied on a mix of 60 forward primers for TCR Vbeta segments and 13 reverse primers for TCR Jbeta segments. Imported from immuneACCESS, the table was reduced by TCRdb to in-frame sequences with V and J called. These copies leave out some clones; in studies compared against another copy, an unresolved V gene accounts for under half, and the cause of the remainder is not known. A total of 180,000 or so clones appear in this sample, around 76% of them only once. Roughly 1.4% of the sample comes from the top ten. The specimen sequenced was PBMCs. The receptors derive from a man between 35 and 55 years old in good health and CMV-seronegative.

V is TRBV10-3 and J is TRBJ1-5; TRBD1 matches at 8 bases. CDR1 is ENHRY, CDR2 SYGVKD, per germline. Unmatched junction bases numbered 11, after V lost 4 bases and J lost 0 bases. This CDR3 is built from 18 residues. The CDR3, as DNA: TGTGCCATCAGTGGGGGGGCAGGGGGCCTGGATAGCAATCAGCCCCAGCATTTT. This codes for CAISGGAGGLDSNQPQHF.

This clone was seen only a few times. The chain employs TRBV2 and TRBJ2-1, with 8 bases identical to TRBD2. Germline CDR1 and CDR2: SNHLY and FYNNEI. The CDR3 spans 15 residues. Trimming took 4 bases from V and 5 from J; bases not matched to a gene: 7. CDR3 region: CASSGGVAGHNEQFF. As DNA, the CDR3 is TGTGCCAGCAGTGGGGGAGTAGCGGGGCACAATGAGCAGTTCTTC.

The chain uses TRBV4-3 and TRBJ2-1, with a possible D match to TRBD1 (6 bases). The germline V and J ends were trimmed by 0 bases and 1 base, with 10 bases remaining between them. Germline V gene data show CDR1 as LGHNA and CDR2 as YSLEER. The CDR3 contains 16 residues. CDR3 sequence (DNA): TGCGCCAGCAGCCAAGATTTAAGGGGGTCCTACAATGAGCAGTTCTTC. Translated: CASSQDLRGSYNEQFF.